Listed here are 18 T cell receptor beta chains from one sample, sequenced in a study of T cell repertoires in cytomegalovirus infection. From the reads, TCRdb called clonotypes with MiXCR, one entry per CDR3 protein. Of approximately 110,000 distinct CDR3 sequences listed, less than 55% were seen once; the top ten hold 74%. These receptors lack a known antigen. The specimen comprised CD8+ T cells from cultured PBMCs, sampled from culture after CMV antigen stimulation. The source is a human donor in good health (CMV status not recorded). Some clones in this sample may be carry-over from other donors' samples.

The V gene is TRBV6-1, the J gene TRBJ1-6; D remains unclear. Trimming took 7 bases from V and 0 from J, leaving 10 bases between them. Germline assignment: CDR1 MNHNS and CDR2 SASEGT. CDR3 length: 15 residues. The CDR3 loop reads CASTGSSSYNSPLHF. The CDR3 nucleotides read TGTGCCAGCACCGGGTCCAGCTCCTATAATTCACCCCTCCACTTT.

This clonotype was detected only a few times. CDR3 residues: CATSRARGAEGLEQYF. CDR3 coding DNA: TGTGCCACCAGCAGAGCAAGAGGGGCGGAGGGTCTCGAGCAGTACTTC. The rearrangement joins TRBV15 to TRBJ2-7; D might be TRBD2 (6 bases). Germline CDR1 LNHNV, CDR2 YYDKDF (reference sequence). Trimming took 1 base from V and 6 from J, leaving 19 bases between them. This CDR3 comprises 16 residues.

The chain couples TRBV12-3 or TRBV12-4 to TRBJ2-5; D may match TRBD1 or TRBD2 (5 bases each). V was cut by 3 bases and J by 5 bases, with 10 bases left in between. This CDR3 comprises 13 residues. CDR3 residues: CASSLYWGETQYF. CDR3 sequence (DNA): TGTGCCAGCAGTTTGTACTGGGGGGAGACCCAGTACTTC.

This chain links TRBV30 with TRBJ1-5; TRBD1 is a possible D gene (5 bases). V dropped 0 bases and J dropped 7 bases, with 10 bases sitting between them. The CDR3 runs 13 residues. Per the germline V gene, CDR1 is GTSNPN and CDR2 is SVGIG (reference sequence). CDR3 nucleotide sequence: TGTGCCTGGAGTGTTCAAGGGGAGCAGCCCCAGCATTTT. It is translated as CAWSVQGEQPQHF.

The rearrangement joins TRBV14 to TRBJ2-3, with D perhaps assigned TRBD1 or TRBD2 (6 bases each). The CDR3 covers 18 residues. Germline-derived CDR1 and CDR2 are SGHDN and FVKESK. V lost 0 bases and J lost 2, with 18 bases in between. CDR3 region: CASSQDLGGRKSTDTQYF. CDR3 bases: TGTGCCAGCAGCCAAGATCTCGGGGGCAGGAAATCCACAGATACGCAGTATTTT.

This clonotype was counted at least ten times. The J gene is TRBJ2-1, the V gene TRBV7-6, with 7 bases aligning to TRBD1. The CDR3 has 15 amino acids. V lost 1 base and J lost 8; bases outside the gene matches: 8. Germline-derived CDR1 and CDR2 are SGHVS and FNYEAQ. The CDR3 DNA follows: TGTGCCAGCAGCTTAGGACCAGGGGGTATGGATGAGCAGTTCTTC. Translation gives CASSLGPGGMDEQFF. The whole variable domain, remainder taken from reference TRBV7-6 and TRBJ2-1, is GAGVSQSPRYKVTKRGQDVALRCDPISGHVSLYWYRQALGQGPEFLTYFNYEAQQDKSGLPNDRFSAERPEGSISTLTIQRTEQRDSAMYRCASSLGPGGMDEQFFGPGTRLTVL.

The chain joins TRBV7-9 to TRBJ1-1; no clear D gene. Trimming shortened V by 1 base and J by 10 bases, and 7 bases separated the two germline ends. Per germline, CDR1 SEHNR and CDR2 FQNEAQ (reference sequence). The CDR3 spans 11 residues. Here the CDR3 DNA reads TGTGCCAGCAGCTTAGGTTTTGGAGCTTTCTTT. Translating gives CASSLGFGAFF. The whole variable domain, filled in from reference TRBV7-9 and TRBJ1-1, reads DTGVSQNPRHKITKRGQNVTFRCDPISEHNRLYWYRQTLGQGPEFLTYFQNEAQLEKSRLLSDRFSAERPKGSFSTLEIQRTEQGDSAMYLCASSLGFGAFFGQGTRLTVV.

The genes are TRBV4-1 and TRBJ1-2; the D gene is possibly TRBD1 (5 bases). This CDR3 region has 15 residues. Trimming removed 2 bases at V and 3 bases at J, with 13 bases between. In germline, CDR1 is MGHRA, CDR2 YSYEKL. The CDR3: CASSQMPGSYYGYTF. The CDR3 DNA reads TGCGCCAGCAGCCAAATGCCAGGGTCGTACTATGGCTACACCTTC.

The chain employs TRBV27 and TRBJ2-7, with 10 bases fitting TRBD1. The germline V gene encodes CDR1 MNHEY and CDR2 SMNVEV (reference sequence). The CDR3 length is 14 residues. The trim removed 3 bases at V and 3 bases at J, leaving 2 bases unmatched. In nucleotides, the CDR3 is TGTGCCAGCAGTTTGGGACAGGGGCTCTACGAGCAGTACTTC. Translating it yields CASSLGQGLYEQYF.

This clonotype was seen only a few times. The CDR3: CASSYKAGSSTDTQYF. CDR3 nucleotides: TGTGCCAGCAGTTACAAGGCGGGTTCTAGCACAGATACGCAGTATTTT. This sequence joins TRBV6-2 or TRBV6-3 and TRBJ2-3; possible D gene TRBD2, 5 bases. Trimming stripped 2 bases from V and 0 bases from J, with 12 bases between. Looked up from germline, CDR1 is MNHEY and CDR2 is SVGEGT. The length of the CDR3 is 16 residues.

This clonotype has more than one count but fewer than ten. In DNA form, the CDR3 reads TGTGCCAGCACCTCACAGGGGACTAATGAAAAACTGTTTTTT. Translating it yields CASTSQGTNEKLFF. J is TRBJ1-4 and V is TRBV28; 7 bases agree with TRBD1. CDR1 is MDHEN and CDR2 is SYDVKM in the germline V gene. Trimming cost V 7 bases and J 2 bases; bases outside gene matches: 4. The CDR3 loop spans 14 amino acids. The whole variable domain, remainder taken from reference TRBV28 and TRBJ1-4, is DVKVTQSSRYLVKRTGEKVFLECVQDMDHENMFWYRQDPGLGLRLIYFSYDVKMKEKGDIPEGYSVSREKKERFSLILESASTNQTSMYLCASTSQGTNEKLFFGSGTQLSVL.

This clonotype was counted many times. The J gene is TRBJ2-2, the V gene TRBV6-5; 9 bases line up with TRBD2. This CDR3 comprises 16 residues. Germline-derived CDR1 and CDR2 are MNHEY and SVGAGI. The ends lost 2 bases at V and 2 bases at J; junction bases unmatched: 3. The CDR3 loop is CASSYVAGANTGELFF. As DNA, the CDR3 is TGTGCCAGCAGTTACGTAGCGGGGGCAAACACCGGGGAGCTGTTTTTT.

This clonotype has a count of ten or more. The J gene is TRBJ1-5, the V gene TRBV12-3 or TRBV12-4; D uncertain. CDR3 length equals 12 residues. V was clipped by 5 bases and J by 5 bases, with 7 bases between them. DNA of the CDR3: TGTGCCAGCAGTGCTTTAGATCAGCCCCAGCATTTT. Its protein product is CASSALDQPQHF.

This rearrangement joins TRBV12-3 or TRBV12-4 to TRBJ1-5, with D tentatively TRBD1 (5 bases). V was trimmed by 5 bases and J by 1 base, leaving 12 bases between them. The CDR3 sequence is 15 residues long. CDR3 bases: TGTGCCAGCAGTCCCGGGGGAGGGAGCAATCAGCCCCAGCATTTT. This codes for CASSPGGGSNQPQHF.

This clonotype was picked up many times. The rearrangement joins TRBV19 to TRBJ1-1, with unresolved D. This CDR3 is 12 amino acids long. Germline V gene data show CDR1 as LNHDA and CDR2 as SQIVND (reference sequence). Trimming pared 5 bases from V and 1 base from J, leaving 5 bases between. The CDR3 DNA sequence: TGTGCCAGTAGTTCCAGGAACACTGAAGCTTTCTTT. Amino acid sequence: CASSSRNTEAFF.

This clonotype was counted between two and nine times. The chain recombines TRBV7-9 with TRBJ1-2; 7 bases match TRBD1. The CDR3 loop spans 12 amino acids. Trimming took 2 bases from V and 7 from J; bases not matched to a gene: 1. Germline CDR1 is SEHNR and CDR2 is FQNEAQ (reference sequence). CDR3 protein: CASSLPGGGYTF. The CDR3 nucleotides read TGTGCCAGCAGCTTACCAGGGGGTGGCTACACCTTC.

The CDR3 coding sequence is TGTGCCAGCAGCGCTAGAACCCGGGACAGGGGGTATCAAGAGACCCAGTACTTC. This codes for CASSARTRDRGYQETQYF. This chain uses TRBV7-9 with TRBJ2-5, with 11 bases matching TRBD1. Germline-derived CDR1 and CDR2 are SEHNR and FQNEAQ (reference sequence). After removal of 5 bases from V and 2 bases from J, the junction contained 13 bases not matched to a gene. The CDR3 extends over 18 amino acids.

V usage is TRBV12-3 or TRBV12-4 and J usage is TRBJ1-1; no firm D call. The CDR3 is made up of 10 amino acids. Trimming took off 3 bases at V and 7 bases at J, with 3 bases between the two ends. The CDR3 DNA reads TGTGCCAGCAGTTTGGATGAAGCTTTCTTT. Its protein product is CASSLDEAFF.